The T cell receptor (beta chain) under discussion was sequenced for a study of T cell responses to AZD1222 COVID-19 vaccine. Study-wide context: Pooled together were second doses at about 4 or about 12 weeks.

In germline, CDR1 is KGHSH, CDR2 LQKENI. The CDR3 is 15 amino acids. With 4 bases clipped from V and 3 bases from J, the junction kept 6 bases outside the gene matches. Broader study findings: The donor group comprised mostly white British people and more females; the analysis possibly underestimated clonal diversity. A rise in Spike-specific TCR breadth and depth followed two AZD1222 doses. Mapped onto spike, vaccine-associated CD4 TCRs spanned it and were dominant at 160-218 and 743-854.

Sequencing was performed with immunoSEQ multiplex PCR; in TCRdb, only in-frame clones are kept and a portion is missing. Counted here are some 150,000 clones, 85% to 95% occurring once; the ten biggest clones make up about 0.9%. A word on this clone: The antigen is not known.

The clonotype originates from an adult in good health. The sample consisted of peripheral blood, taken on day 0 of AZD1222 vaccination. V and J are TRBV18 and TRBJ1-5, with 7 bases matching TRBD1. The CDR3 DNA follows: TGTGCCAGCTCACGTTCAGGGGGTAACAATCAGCCCCAGCATTTT. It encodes CASSRSGGNNQPQHF.